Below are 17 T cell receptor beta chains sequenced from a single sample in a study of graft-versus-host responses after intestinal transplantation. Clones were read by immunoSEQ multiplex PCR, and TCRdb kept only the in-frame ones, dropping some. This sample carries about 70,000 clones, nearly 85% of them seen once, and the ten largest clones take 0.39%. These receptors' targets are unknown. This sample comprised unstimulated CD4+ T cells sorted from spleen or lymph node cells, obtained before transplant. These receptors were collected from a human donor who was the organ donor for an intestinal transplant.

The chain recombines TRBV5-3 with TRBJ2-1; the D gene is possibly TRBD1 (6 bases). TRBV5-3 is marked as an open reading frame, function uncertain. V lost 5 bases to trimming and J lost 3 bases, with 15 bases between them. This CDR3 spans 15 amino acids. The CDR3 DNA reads TGTGCCAGAAGGGAACAGGGTGGGGGCTACAATGAGCAGTTCTTC. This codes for CARREQGGGYNEQFF.

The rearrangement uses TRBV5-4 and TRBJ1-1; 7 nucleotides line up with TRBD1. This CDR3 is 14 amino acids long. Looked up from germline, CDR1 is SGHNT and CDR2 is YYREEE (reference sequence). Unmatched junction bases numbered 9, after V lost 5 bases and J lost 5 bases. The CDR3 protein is CASRRAGGGTEAFF. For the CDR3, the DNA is TGTGCCAGCAGGAGGGCAGGGGGAGGAACTGAAGCTTTCTTT.

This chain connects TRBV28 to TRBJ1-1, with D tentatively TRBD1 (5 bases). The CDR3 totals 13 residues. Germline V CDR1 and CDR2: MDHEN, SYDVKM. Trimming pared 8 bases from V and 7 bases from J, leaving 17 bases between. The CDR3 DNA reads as TGTGCCAGCGAAACTGGGGTTAGGGGTGAAGCTTTCTTT. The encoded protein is CASETGVRGEAFF. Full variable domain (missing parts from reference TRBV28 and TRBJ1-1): DVKVTQSSRYLVKRTGEKVFLECVQDMDHENMFWYRQDPGLGLRLIYFSYDVKMKEKGDIPEGYSVSREKKERFSLILESASTNQTSMYLCASETGVRGEAFFGQGTRLTVV.

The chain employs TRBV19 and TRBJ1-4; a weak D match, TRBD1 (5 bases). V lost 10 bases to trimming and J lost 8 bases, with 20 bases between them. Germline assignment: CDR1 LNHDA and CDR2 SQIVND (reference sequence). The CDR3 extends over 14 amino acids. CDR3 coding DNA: TGTGCCACCCAAAGGGGTCGGCGAGAGGAAAAACTGTTTTTT. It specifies CATQRGRREEKLFF.

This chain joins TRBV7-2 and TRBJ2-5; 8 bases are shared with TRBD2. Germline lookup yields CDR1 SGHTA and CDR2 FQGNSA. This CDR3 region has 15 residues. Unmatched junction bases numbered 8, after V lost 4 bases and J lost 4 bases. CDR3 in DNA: TGTGCCAGCAGCTCCTCCGGGACTAGTTTAGAGACCCAGTACTTC. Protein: CASSSSGTSLETQYF. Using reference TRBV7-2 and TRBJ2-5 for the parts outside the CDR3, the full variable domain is GAGVSQSPSNKVTEKGKDVELRCDPISGHTALYWYRQSLGQGLEFLIYFQGNSAPDKSGLPSDRFSAERTGGSVSTLTIQRTQQEDSAVYLCASSSSGTSLETQYFGPGTRLLVL.

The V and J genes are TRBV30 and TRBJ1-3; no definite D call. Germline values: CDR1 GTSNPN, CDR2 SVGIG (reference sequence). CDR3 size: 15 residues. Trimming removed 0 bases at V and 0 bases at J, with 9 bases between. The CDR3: CAWSVAGSSGNTIYF. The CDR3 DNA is TGTGCCTGGAGTGTAGCCGGGTCCTCTGGAAACACCATATATTTT. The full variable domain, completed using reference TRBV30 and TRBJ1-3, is SQTIHQWPATLVQPVGSPLSLECTVEGTSNPNLYWYRQAAGRGLQLLFYSVGIGQISSEVPQNLSASRPQDRQFILSSKKLLLSDSGFYLCAWSVAGSSGNTIYFGEGSWLTVV.

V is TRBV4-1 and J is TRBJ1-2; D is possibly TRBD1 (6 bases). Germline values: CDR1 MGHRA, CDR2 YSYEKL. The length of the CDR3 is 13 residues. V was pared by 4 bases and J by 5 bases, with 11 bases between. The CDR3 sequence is CASSPTGLYGYTF. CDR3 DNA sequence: TGCGCCAGCAGCCCTACAGGGCTGTATGGCTACACCTTC.

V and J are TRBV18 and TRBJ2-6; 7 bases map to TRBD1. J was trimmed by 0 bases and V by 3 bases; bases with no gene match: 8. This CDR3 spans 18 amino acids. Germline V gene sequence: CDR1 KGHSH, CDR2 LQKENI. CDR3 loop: CASSPLGTASSGANVLTF. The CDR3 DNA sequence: TGTGCCAGCTCACCCCTAGGGACAGCCAGCTCTGGGGCCAACGTCCTGACTTTC.

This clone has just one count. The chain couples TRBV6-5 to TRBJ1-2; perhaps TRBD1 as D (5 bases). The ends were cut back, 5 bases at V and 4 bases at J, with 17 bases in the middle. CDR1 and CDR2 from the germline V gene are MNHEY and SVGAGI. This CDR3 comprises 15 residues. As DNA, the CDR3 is TGTGCCAGCAGTAAAACACCGACAGTTACCTATGGCTACACCTTC. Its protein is CASSKTPTVTYGYTF.

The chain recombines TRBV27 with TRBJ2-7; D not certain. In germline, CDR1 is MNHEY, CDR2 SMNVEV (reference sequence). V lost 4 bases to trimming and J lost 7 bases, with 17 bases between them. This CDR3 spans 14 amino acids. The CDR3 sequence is CASSSRTKLWEQYV. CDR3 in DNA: TGTGCCAGCAGTTCTCGGACCAAACTGTGGGAGCAGTACGTC.

The CDR3 is CASQGRSGTEAFF. As DNA, the CDR3 is TGTGCCAGCCAGGGCCGCTCAGGCACTGAAGCTTTCTTT. This chain links TRBV6-1 with TRBJ1-1, with a weak D call TRBD1 (5 bases). The V and J ends lost 8 bases and 4 bases respectively, with 14 bases between them. Germline V gene lookup returns CDR1 MNHNS and CDR2 SASEGT. CDR3 length: 13 residues.

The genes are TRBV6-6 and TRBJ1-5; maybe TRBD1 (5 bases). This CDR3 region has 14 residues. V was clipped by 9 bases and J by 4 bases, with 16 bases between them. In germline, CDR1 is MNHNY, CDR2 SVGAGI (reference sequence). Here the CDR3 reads CASRMAGENQPQHF. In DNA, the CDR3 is TGTGCCAGTCGGATGGCGGGGGAAAATCAGCCCCAGCATTTT.

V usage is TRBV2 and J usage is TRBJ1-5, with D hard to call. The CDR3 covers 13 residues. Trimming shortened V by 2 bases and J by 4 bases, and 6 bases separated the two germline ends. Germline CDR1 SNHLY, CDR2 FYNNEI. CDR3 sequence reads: CASSETRNQPQHF. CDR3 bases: TGTGCCAGCAGTGAAACCAGGAATCAGCCCCAGCATTTT.

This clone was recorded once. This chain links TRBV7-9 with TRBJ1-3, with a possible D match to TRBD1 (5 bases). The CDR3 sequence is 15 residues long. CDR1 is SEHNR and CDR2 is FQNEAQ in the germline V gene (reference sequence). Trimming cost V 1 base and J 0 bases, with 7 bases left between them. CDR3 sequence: CASSLGGGSGNTIYF. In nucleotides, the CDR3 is TGTGCCAGCAGCTTAGGGGGCGGCTCTGGAAACACCATATATTTT.

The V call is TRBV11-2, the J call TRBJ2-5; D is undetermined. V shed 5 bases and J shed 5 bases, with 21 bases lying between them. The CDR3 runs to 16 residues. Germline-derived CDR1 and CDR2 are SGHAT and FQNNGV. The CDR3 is CASSPSRVGGSETQYF. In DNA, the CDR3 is TGTGCCAGCAGCCCCAGTCGGGTAGGTGGATCGGAGACCCAGTACTTC.

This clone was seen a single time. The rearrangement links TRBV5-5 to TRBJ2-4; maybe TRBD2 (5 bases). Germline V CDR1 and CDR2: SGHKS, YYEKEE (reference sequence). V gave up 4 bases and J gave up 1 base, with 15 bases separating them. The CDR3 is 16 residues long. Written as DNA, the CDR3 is TGTGCCAGCAGCCTGGCCAGCGGTTCGGCCAAAAACATTCAGTACTTC. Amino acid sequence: CASSLASGSAKNIQYF.

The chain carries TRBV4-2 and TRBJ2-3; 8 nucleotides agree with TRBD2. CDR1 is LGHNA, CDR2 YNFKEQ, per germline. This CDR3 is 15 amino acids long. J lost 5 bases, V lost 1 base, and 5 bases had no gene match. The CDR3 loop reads CASSQAGGAVDTQYF. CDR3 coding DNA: TGTGCCAGCAGCCAAGCGGGGGGGGCTGTAGATACGCAGTATTTT.